Listed below are T cell receptor beta chains from one sample, sequenced in a study of shared clonotypes between healthy human individuals. The assay was immunoSEQ multiplex PCR, and TCRdb's table has in-frame clones only and misses some. The sample shows 450,000 to 600,000 clones, roughly 85% of them seen only once. Sequencing input: PBMCs. The receptors originated from a woman in her 40s in good health. Some clones in this sample may be carry-over from other donors' samples. Both conserved end residues are part of each CDR3. Fields, in order: D gene, clone size, V gene, J gene, CDR3 DNA, CDR3 protein. The D gene is left open where the match is weak. Only some rows state a clone size, as once, few, many or a class for expanded clones.

d_call: .
clone_size: .
v_call: TRBV10-3
j_call: TRBJ2-2
cdr3_nt: TGTGCCATGGGAGACCCTCCCGGGGAGCTGTTTTTT
cdr3_aa: CAMGDPPGELFF

d_call: TRBD2
clone_size: .
v_call: TRBV7-3
j_call: TRBJ2-3
cdr3_nt: TGTGCCAGCAGCCCGGGACTAGTGACAGATACGCAGTATTTT
cdr3_aa: CASSPGLVTDTQYF

d_call: TRBD1
clone_size: .
v_call: TRBV19
j_call: TRBJ1-4
cdr3_nt: TGTGCCAGTAGTACAACGGGACAGGGGACATTTAATGAAAAACTGTTTTTT
cdr3_aa: CASSTTGQGTFNEKLFF

d_call: TRBD2
clone_size: .
v_call: TRBV2
j_call: TRBJ2-3
cdr3_nt: TGTGCCAGCAGTGGTAGGACTAGCGGGAGCCCTCCGGGGTATTTT
cdr3_aa: CASSGRTSGSPPGYF

d_call: .
clone_size: .
v_call: TRBV5-1
j_call: TRBJ2-3
cdr3_nt: TGCGCCAGCAGCTTACAACCCTTGACCCTTTTTCGTCCAGATACGCAGTATTTT
cdr3_aa: CASSLQPLTLFRPDTQYF

d_call: .
clone_size: once
v_call: TRBV7-9
j_call: TRBJ2-3
cdr3_nt: TGTGCCAGCAGTTCAGGGATCTTGGGTTTAAGGGAGTATTTT
cdr3_aa: CASSSGILGLREYF

d_call: TRBD1
clone_size: .
v_call: TRBV18
j_call: TRBJ1-1
cdr3_nt: TGTGCCAGCTCACCCCTCGACAGGGTCGAAGCTTTCTTT
cdr3_aa: CASSPLDRVEAFF

d_call: .
clone_size: .
v_call: TRBV7-3
j_call: TRBJ1-2
cdr3_nt: TGTGCCAGCAGCACGACTTCCCCGTGGATAGGCGGCTACACCTTC
cdr3_aa: CASSTTSPWIGGYTF

d_call: TRBD1
clone_size: .
v_call: TRBV5-1
j_call: TRBJ2-7
cdr3_nt: TGCGCCAGCAGCTTGGGGGGACAGGGTTACGAGCAGTACTTC
cdr3_aa: CASSLGGQGYEQYF

d_call: .
clone_size: .
v_call: TRBV6-5
j_call: TRBJ2-1
cdr3_nt: TGTGCCAGCAACCTAGGCGGTGAGCAGTTCTTC
cdr3_aa: CASNLGGEQFF

d_call: TRBD1
clone_size: many
v_call: TRBV11-2
j_call: TRBJ2-7
cdr3_nt: TGTGCCAGCAGCCGCGGACAGGGGATGCCCTACGAGCAGTACTTC
cdr3_aa: CASSRGQGMPYEQYF

d_call: TRBD1
clone_size: few
v_call: TRBV10-1
j_call: TRBJ1-5
cdr3_nt: TGCGCCAGCAGTGTGCTAGAACAGGGGGATATTAATCAGCCCCAGCATTTT
cdr3_aa: CASSVLEQGDINQPQHF

d_call: .
clone_size: .
v_call: TRBV18
j_call: TRBJ2-3
cdr3_nt: TGTGCCAGCTCACCAGCAGATACGCAGTATTTT
cdr3_aa: CASSPADTQYF

d_call: TRBD2
clone_size: .
v_call: TRBV7-2
j_call: TRBJ2-3
cdr3_nt: TGTGCCAGCAGCTTAGAAAGGGCTAGCGGATTGACAGATACGCAGTATTTT
cdr3_aa: CASSLERASGLTDTQYF

d_call: TRBD2
clone_size: .
v_call: TRBV6-5
j_call: TRBJ2-1
cdr3_nt: TGTGCCAGCAGGGGACTAGCGGGAGTCAATGAGCAGTTCTTC
cdr3_aa: CASRGLAGVNEQFF

d_call: .
clone_size: .
v_call: TRBV28
j_call: TRBJ1-3
cdr3_nt: TGTGCCAGCAGTTTGCCCGGGGGTCGTGGAAACACCATATATTTT
cdr3_aa: CASSLPGGRGNTIYF

d_call: .
clone_size: .
v_call: TRBV7-2
j_call: TRBJ1-2
cdr3_nt: TGTGCCAGCAGCAGTAACTTCTATGGCTACACCTTC
cdr3_aa: CASSSNFYGYTF

d_call: TRBD1
clone_size: .
v_call: TRBV28
j_call: TRBJ2-5
cdr3_nt: TGTGCCAGCAGTTCTCAGGGGGTTTACCAAGAGACCCAGTACTTC
cdr3_aa: CASSSQGVYQETQYF

d_call: .
clone_size: .
v_call: TRBV11-2
j_call: TRBJ2-5
cdr3_nt: TGTGCCAGCAGCCTATGGACTAAACAAGAGACCCAGTACTTC
cdr3_aa: CASSLWTKQETQYF

d_call: .
clone_size: .
v_call: TRBV28
j_call: TRBJ1-2
cdr3_nt: TGTGCCACTAAAGGGGGGTTAGGGTATGGCTACACCTTC
cdr3_aa: CATKGGLGYGYTF

d_call: .
clone_size: .
v_call: TRBV11-1
j_call: TRBJ2-7
cdr3_nt: TGTGCCAGCAGCCCGGGGGTCTACGAGCAGTACTTC
cdr3_aa: CASSPGVYEQYF

d_call: TRBD2
clone_size: few
v_call: TRBV15
j_call: TRBJ2-7
cdr3_nt: TGTGCCACCAGCAGAGGGGCACTAGCGGGAGGGTACGAGCAGTACTTC
cdr3_aa: CATSRGALAGGYEQYF

d_call: TRBD1
clone_size: .
v_call: TRBV19
j_call: TRBJ2-7
cdr3_nt: TGTGCCAGTAGCGGACAGGGGGGCTACGAGCAGTACTTC
cdr3_aa: CASSGQGGYEQYF

d_call: .
clone_size: .
v_call: TRBV5-1
j_call: TRBJ2-1
cdr3_nt: TGCGCCAGCAGCTCGGGTCTTACAAATGAGCAGTTCTTC
cdr3_aa: CASSSGLTNEQFF

d_call: .
clone_size: .
v_call: TRBV11-2
j_call: TRBJ2-7
cdr3_nt: TGTGCCAGCAGCACCTACAGAAGCGGGGAGCAGTACTTC
cdr3_aa: CASSTYRSGEQYF

d_call: .
clone_size: .
v_call: TRBV5-1
j_call: TRBJ2-2
cdr3_nt: TGCGCCAGCAGTAATTCTGGCGGAGGGGTAACCGGGGAGCTGTTTTTT
cdr3_aa: CASSNSGGGVTGELFF

d_call: TRBD2
clone_size: .
v_call: TRBV30
j_call: TRBJ2-5
cdr3_nt: TGTGCCTGGAGTGGGTCGGCTAGCGGGAGCACTAGCAACAAAGAGACCCAGTACTTC
cdr3_aa: CAWSGSASGSTSNKETQYF

d_call: .
clone_size: .
v_call: TRBV30
j_call: TRBJ1-3
cdr3_nt: TGTGCCTGGAGGAAGGGAGGAAACACCATATATTTT
cdr3_aa: CAWRKGGNTIYF

d_call: .
clone_size: .
v_call: TRBV4-1
j_call: TRBJ1-1
cdr3_nt: TGCGCCAGCAGCCAAGGTCAGATGAACACTGAAGCTTTCTTT
cdr3_aa: CASSQGQMNTEAFF

d_call: .
clone_size: few
v_call: TRBV4-2
j_call: TRBJ2-1
cdr3_nt: TGTGCCAGCAGCCAAGGGGGGAGTGCCTCCTACAATGAGCAGTTCTTC
cdr3_aa: CASSQGGSASYNEQFF

d_call: .
clone_size: .
v_call: TRBV5-1
j_call: TRBJ1-1
cdr3_nt: TGCGCCAGCAGCTTGGTTGGGGCGCGAACTGAAGCTTTCTTT
cdr3_aa: CASSLVGARTEAFF

d_call: TRBD1
clone_size: .
v_call: TRBV6-4
j_call: TRBJ1-2
cdr3_nt: TGTGCCAGCAGCCCCGGGACAGGGGATCTCTCTGGCTACACCTTC
cdr3_aa: CASSPGTGDLSGYTF

d_call: TRBD1
clone_size: .
v_call: TRBV19
j_call: TRBJ1-5
cdr3_nt: TGTGCCAGTAGTGCAGCCAGAACAGGGGGCAGGAGCAATCAGCCCCAGCATTTT
cdr3_aa: CASSAARTGGRSNQPQHF

d_call: .
clone_size: few
v_call: TRBV7-9
j_call: TRBJ1-5
cdr3_nt: TGTGCCAGCAGCTTGGGGACGGGAGATCAGCCCCAGCATTTT
cdr3_aa: CASSLGTGDQPQHF

d_call: TRBD2
clone_size: .
v_call: TRBV6-5
j_call: TRBJ2-3
cdr3_nt: TGTGCCAGCAGTTACTCGCGGGGGGGCACAGATACGCAGTATTTT
cdr3_aa: CASSYSRGGTDTQYF

d_call: .
clone_size: .
v_call: TRBV28
j_call: TRBJ1-1
cdr3_nt: TGTGCCAGCAGCTATACAGGGAGTTACACTGAAGCTTTCTTT
cdr3_aa: CASSYTGSYTEAFF

d_call: .
clone_size: .
v_call: TRBV5-4
j_call: TRBJ2-3
cdr3_nt: TGTGCCAGCAGCTACAGGGGCACAGATACGCAGTATTTT
cdr3_aa: CASSYRGTDTQYF

d_call: .
clone_size: .
v_call: TRBV2
j_call: TRBJ1-4
cdr3_nt: TGTGCCAGCCGGCTCGTGGAGGGTGATGAAAAACTGTTTTTT
cdr3_aa: CASRLVEGDEKLFF

d_call: TRBD2
clone_size: .
v_call: TRBV10-2
j_call: TRBJ2-7
cdr3_nt: TGCGCCAGCAGTGAGTCGGGACTAGCTTACGAGCAGTACTTC
cdr3_aa: CASSESGLAYEQYF

d_call: TRBD2
clone_size: .
v_call: TRBV7-9
j_call: TRBJ2-1
cdr3_nt: TGTGCCAGCAGCCCCCGCGGGGGAGTGTTTTACAATGAGCAGTTCTTC
cdr3_aa: CASSPRGGVFYNEQFF

d_call: .
clone_size: .
v_call: TRBV6-1
j_call: TRBJ2-3
cdr3_nt: TGTGCCAGCAGTACGTGGCGGGATACGCAGTATTTT
cdr3_aa: CASSTWRDTQYF

d_call: TRBD1
clone_size: .
v_call: TRBV6-9
j_call: TRBJ1-2
cdr3_nt: TGTGCCAGCAGTGCGGACAGGGGCCGCGTCCCGAACTATGGCTACACCTTC
cdr3_aa: CASSADRGRVPNYGYTF

d_call: .
clone_size: few
v_call: TRBV9
j_call: TRBJ1-1
cdr3_nt: TGTGCCAGCAGCCCCGGGGGGTGGCAGCGGAACACTGAAGCTTTCTTT
cdr3_aa: CASSPGGWQRNTEAFF

d_call: .
clone_size: .
v_call: TRBV18
j_call: TRBJ2-3
cdr3_nt: TGTGCCAGCTCACCACCGACGGATTCTAGCACAGATACGCAGTATTTT
cdr3_aa: CASSPPTDSSTDTQYF

d_call: .
clone_size: many
v_call: TRBV29-1
j_call: TRBJ2-3
cdr3_nt: TGCAGCGTTGAAAGCCCCCGGAACGCAGATACGCAGTATTTT
cdr3_aa: CSVESPRNADTQYF

d_call: TRBD1
clone_size: once
v_call: TRBV11-2
j_call: TRBJ2-2
cdr3_nt: TGTGCCAGCAGCCGAACAGGGGGCGCGGGTACCGGGGAGCTGTTTTTT
cdr3_aa: CASSRTGGAGTGELFF

d_call: .
clone_size: .
v_call: TRBV18
j_call: TRBJ2-3
cdr3_nt: TGTGCCAGCACGAGCTCCCTAGGAGATACGCAGTATTTT
cdr3_aa: CASTSSLGDTQYF

d_call: .
clone_size: .
v_call: TRBV28
j_call: TRBJ1-5
cdr3_nt: TGTGCCAGCAGTTGGTCTCTGGATAGCAATCAGCCCCAGCATTTT
cdr3_aa: CASSWSLDSNQPQHF

d_call: TRBD2
clone_size: .
v_call: TRBV27
j_call: TRBJ2-1
cdr3_nt: TGTGCCAGCAGTTTCGAACCTCCGGGACTAACTTACAATGAGCAGTTCTTC
cdr3_aa: CASSFEPPGLTYNEQFF

d_call: TRBD1
clone_size: .
v_call: TRBV10-2
j_call: TRBJ1-1
cdr3_nt: TGCGCCAGCAGACCCCGGGACAGGGGAGGCACTGAAGCTTTCTTT
cdr3_aa: CASRPRDRGGTEAFF

d_call: .
clone_size: once
v_call: TRBV18
j_call: TRBJ2-1
cdr3_nt: TGTGCCAGCTCGCCCCCCCTAGCCACTGACTACAATGAGCAGTTCTTC
cdr3_aa: CASSPPLATDYNEQFF

d_call: TRBD1
clone_size: .
v_call: TRBV5-5
j_call: TRBJ1-5
cdr3_nt: TGTGCCAGCAGCCCAGACAGGGCCAATCAGCCCCAGCATTTT
cdr3_aa: CASSPDRANQPQHF

d_call: TRBD2
clone_size: .
v_call: TRBV9
j_call: TRBJ2-1
cdr3_nt: TGTGCCAGCAGCGTATCAGGTAGCGGGAACAATGAGCAGTTCTTC
cdr3_aa: CASSVSGSGNNEQFF